The sequence of this T cell receptor (beta chain) was determined in a study of cytomegalovirus exposure and HLA in healthy donors. Whole-study results and caveats: Researchers counted around 170 TCR beta chains as cytomegalovirus-associated. Data from an earlier analysis indicated that most TCR beta V segments were productive either about 90% or about 30% of the time. Later, an analysis found that common viral pathogens appeared to be linked with several of the most significant clusters.

A note on this clone: Antigen: not known.

Vbeta (60) and Jbeta (13) primers were used in the PCR. Clones were sequenced by immunoSEQ multiplex PCR, and TCRdb holds only the in-frame ones, with some missing. The sample consists of 100,000 to 150,000 clones, more than 9% of them appearing once. CDR1 and CDR2 (germline): KGHSH, LQKENI. Trimming cost V 6 bases and J 1 base, with 9 bases left between them. The CDR3 totals 13 residues. The sequencing sample was made of PBMCs. The source of this sequence is a woman aged 18-35 years in good health and CMV-seropositive. J is TRBJ2-5 and V is TRBV18; a possible D gene is TRBD1 (5 bases). CDR3 sequence: CASSWGSQETQYF. The CDR3 coding sequence is TGTGCCAGCTCGTGGGGCAGCCAAGAGACCCAGTACTTC.